One T cell receptor (beta chain) is described in this entry. The target antigen is unknown. This entry belongs to a study of cytomegalovirus exposure and HLA in healthy donors. Germline assignment: CDR1 LGHNA and CDR2 YSLEER. V was clipped by 1 base and J by 2 bases, with 6 bases between them. This CDR3 is built from 13 residues. Study-wide findings and caveats: In a later analysis, TCR beta V- and J-gene trimming was associated with a missense DCLRE1C variant. The productive fraction for most TCR beta V segments was about 87% or about 30% in an earlier analysis.

The study ran its PCR with 60 Vbeta and 13 Jbeta primers. Some clones are missing from TCRdb's copy, which holds only in-frame ones; the method was immunoSEQ multiplex PCR. The sample has more than 150,000 clones; around four fifths are singletons. The chain employs TRBV4-3 and TRBJ2-7; unclear D gene. This sequence was found in a woman between 25 and 40 years old in good health and CMV-seronegative. The sample consisted of PBMCs. CDR3 region: CASSQGLPYEQYF. CDR3 coding DNA: TGCGCCAGCAGCCAAGGACTCCCCTACGAGCAGTACTTC.